This T cell receptor beta chain was retrieved from a study of cytomegalovirus exposure and HLA in healthy donors. Study-level results: Segments of the TCR beta V type were, in most cases, productive about 90% or about 30% of the time in an earlier analysis. The authors listed around 150 TCR beta chains as cytomegalovirus-associated.

About this clone: The antigen is undetermined.

PCR was performed using 60 Vbeta and 13 Jbeta primers. Profiling relied on immunoSEQ multiplex PCR, and the TCRdb table lists in-frame clones only, not all of them. The sample has 210,000 or so clones, less than 85% seen once. The sequenced sample was PBMCs. This TCR was recovered from a man younger than 30 in good health and CMV-seronegative.

The CDR3 loop reads CAWRGRANTGELFF. Written as DNA, the CDR3 is TGTGCCTGGAGGGGCAGAGCGAACACCGGGGAGCTGTTTTTT. The chain combines TRBV30 with TRBJ2-2; D is undetermined. CDR1 GTSNPN and CDR2 SVGIG come from the germline V gene (reference sequence). This CDR3 spans 14 amino acids. The ends were cut back, 3 bases at V and 0 bases at J, with 8 bases in the middle.